This TCR beta chain is from a study of T-cell reconstitution after alpha-beta-depleted transplantation in children. V lost 0 bases to trimming and J lost 6 bases, with 6 bases between them. Germline V lookup: CDR1 SGHDT, CDR2 YYEEEE. This CDR3 has 13 amino acids. During its preparation, the TCRbeta library received unique molecular identifiers. MiXCR, run by TCRdb on the PCR reads, gives a single entry per CDR3 protein. The data show 500,000 or so distinct CDR3 sequences, around a third seen once. In this sample, this clonotype turned up a few times. The source is a human donor who donated a stem cell graft to a child with aplastic anemia. The chain employs TRBV5-6 and TRBJ2-2; D may correspond to TRBD1 or TRBD2 (5 bases each). Here the sequenced sample was PBMCs from the stem cell graft donor, taken from the stem cell graft. The CDR3 coding sequence is TGTGCCAGCAGCTTGGGGGACCCCGGGGAGCTGTTTTTT. Protein: CASSLGDPGELFF. Full variable domain (outside the CDR3, taken from reference TRBV5-6 and TRBJ2-2): DAGVTQSPTHLIKTRGQQVTLRCSPKSGHDTVSWYQQALGQGPQFIFQYYEEEERQRGNFPDRFSGHQFPNYSSELNVNALLLGDSALYLCASSLGDPGELFFGEGSRLTVL.